What follows are 13 T cell receptor beta chains derived from one specimen sequenced in a study of blood T cell repertoires in COVID-19. The data were produced by immunoSEQ multiplex PCR, yet TCRdb's version contains in-frame clones alone and is incomplete. The sample records some 170,000 clones, over 80% being singletons. The specimen was peripheral blood. The receptors were sampled from a woman between 40 and 50 years old with COVID-19, enrolled during active disease.

The chain joins TRBV5-1 to TRBJ2-6, with a possible D match to TRBD2 (5 bases). V dropped 0 bases and J dropped 0 bases, with 7 bases sitting between them. In germline, CDR1 is SGHRS, CDR2 YFSETQ. This CDR3 is built from 16 residues. The CDR3 DNA reads TGCGCCAGCAGCTTGGGGGCGGGCTCTGGGGCCAACGTCCTGACTTTC. Encoded protein: CASSLGAGSGANVLTF.

The chain joins TRBV5-6 to TRBJ1-2, with 9 bases lining up with TRBD1. This CDR3 has 14 residues. Germline CDR1 and CDR2: SGHDT and YYEEEE. The V and J ends lost 6 bases and 3 bases, in that order; junction bases with no gene match: 6. The CDR3 loop reads CASNRDRAYYGYTF. For the CDR3, the DNA is TGTGCCAGCAACAGGGACAGGGCCTACTATGGCTACACCTTC.

V is TRBV5-1 and J is TRBJ2-2, with D hard to call. This CDR3 is 13 amino acids long. Germline CDR1 SGHRS, CDR2 YFSETQ. Trimming removed 2 bases from V and 7 bases from J, with 9 bases in between. The CDR3 protein is CASSFLYGGELFF. The DNA of the CDR3 is TGCGCCAGCAGCTTTCTTTACGGCGGGGAGCTGTTTTTT.

This clone has only one observation. The gene calls are TRBV28 and TRBJ1-4; D not resolved. From germline, CDR1 is MDHEN and CDR2 SYDVKM. This CDR3 has 12 residues. V lost 5 bases and J 8 bases, leaving 9 bases between the germline ends. The CDR3 region has the DNA TGTGCCAGCAGTATTCCGGGGGAAAAACTGTTTTTT. Translated, it gives CASSIPGEKLFF.

Worth noting for this clone: Relative to the germline gene, one junction end is altered; a read error may explain this. The genes are TRBV7-6 and TRBJ2-3; a weak D match, TRBD2 (6 bases). The CDR3 sequence is 15 residues long. The germline gives CDR1 SGHVS, CDR2 FNYEAQ. The CDR3 region is CASSFLRESTGTQYF. The CDR3 nucleotides read TGTGCCAGCAGCTTTCTCCGGGAGTCAACAGGTACGCAGTATTTT.

Only one count was recorded for this clone. The chain recombines TRBV27 with TRBJ2-7; 9 nucleotides align to TRBD1. V was clipped by 2 bases and J by 3 bases; unmatched bases: 5. The CDR3 sequence is 15 residues long. Per the germline V gene, CDR1 is MNHEY and CDR2 is SMNVEV (reference sequence). CDR3 amino acids: CASSLLGTGYYEQYF. The CDR3 nucleotides read TGTGCCAGCAGTTTACTCGGGACAGGGTACTACGAGCAGTACTTC.

This chain links TRBV3-1 (or the pseudogene TRBV3-2) with TRBJ2-7; maybe TRBD1 (5 bases). V lost 0 bases and J lost 6, with 12 bases in between. CDR1 is LGHDT, CDR2 YNNKEL, per germline (reference sequence). CDR3 length: 14 residues. The CDR3 loop is CASSQDPRAGEQYF. CDR3 DNA sequence: TGTGCCAGCAGCCAAGACCCCAGGGCCGGCGAGCAGTACTTC.

The chain links TRBV27 to TRBJ2-7, with D possibly matching TRBD2 (6 bases). Germline-derived CDR1 and CDR2 are MNHEY and SMNVEV (reference sequence). Trimming shortened V by 4 bases and J by 1 base, and 17 bases separated the two germline ends. This CDR3 is built from 16 residues. This CDR3 is CASSSAEGRSSYEQYF. Written as DNA, the CDR3 is TGTGCCAGCAGTTCGGCGGAGGGGCGTAGTTCCTACGAGCAGTACTTC.

The rearrangement links TRBV28 to TRBJ2-7, with a weak D call TRBD2 (6 bases). Between the trimmed V and J ends, which lost 5 bases and 3 bases, there was a span of 17 bases. Per germline, CDR1 MDHEN and CDR2 SYDVKM. There are 15 residues in the CDR3. CDR3 loop: CASSPVSGVDYEQYF. CDR3 DNA sequence: TGTGCCAGCAGTCCCGTGTCGGGGGTTGACTACGAGCAGTACTTC.

V gene TRBV15 combines with J gene TRBJ2-2; 13 positions agree with TRBD2. This CDR3 contains 19 residues. Germline V CDR1 and CDR2: LNHNV, YYDKDF (reference sequence). The J segment lost 0 bases and the V segment lost 0 bases, leaving 4 bases of the junction unmatched. In DNA, the CDR3 is TGTGCCACCAGCAGAGACCCGACTAGCGGGGGGCCGAACACCGGGGAGCTGTTTTTT. Translation: CATSRDPTSGGPNTGELFF. The variable domain in full, with the rest retrieved from reference TRBV15 and TRBJ2-2, is DAMVIQNPRYQVTQFGKPVTLSCSQTLNHNVMYWYQQKSSQAPKLLFHYYDKDFNNEADTPDNFQSRRPNTSFCFLDIRSPGLGDTAMYLCATSRDPTSGGPNTGELFFGEGSRLTVL.

The chain has TRBV12-3 or TRBV12-4 and TRBJ1-5; a weak D match, TRBD1 (6 bases). V lost 7 bases to trimming and J lost 7 bases, with 11 bases between them. This CDR3 is built from 12 residues. This CDR3 reads CASNPRGQPQHF. The DNA of the CDR3 is TGTGCCAGCAACCCGAGGGGGCAGCCCCAGCATTTT.

The genes are TRBV5-1 and TRBJ2-2; the D gene is possibly TRBD1 (6 bases). The ends were cut back, 8 bases at V and 0 bases at J, with 17 bases in the middle. This CDR3 has 16 amino acids. The germline CDR1 and CDR2 sequences are SGHRS and YFSETQ. The CDR3 loop is CASCPGHPSNTGELFF. The CDR3 DNA sequence: TGCGCCAGTTGTCCGGGACACCCCTCGAACACCGGGGAGCTGTTTTTT.

The V gene is TRBV11-2, the J gene TRBJ2-5, with D possibly matching TRBD1 (6 bases). Trimming removed 3 bases at V and 2 bases at J, with 13 bases between. This CDR3 is 15 amino acids long. CDR1 SGHAT and CDR2 FQNNGV come from the germline V gene. The CDR3 sequence: CASSFTTGKQETQYF. CDR3 sequence (DNA): TGTGCCAGCAGCTTTACCACAGGGAAACAAGAGACCCAGTACTTC.